Listed here is a single T cell receptor beta chain. What it binds is unknown. This sample stems from a study of CD4 T cells in relation to SARS-CoV-2 and coronaviruses. TCRdb's table, derived via immunoSEQ multiplex PCR, lists solely in-frame clones and lacks some. This sample has roughly 19,000 clones, with over 70% found just once. Broader study findings: In around 60% of donors, memory CD4+ clonotypes crossrecognized SARS-CoV-2 and at least one common cold coronavirus spike. No crossreactivity against non-spike viral proteins was tested here.

Before the COVID-19 pandemic, during about 2011-2019, CD4+ T cells were taken from unexposed donors. Isolation of CD4+ T cells took place after nine to ten days in culture. Germline CDR1 reads SGHDN; CDR2 reads FVKESK. The CDR3 has 14 residues. Trimming left V 4 bases short and J 3 bases short, with 12 bases between. This chain joins TRBV14 and TRBJ1-1, with unresolved D. The origin of this receptor is a human donor in good health. Sequenced material: CD4+ T cells from PBMCs, cultured in vitro. The CDR3 is CASSLLLWDTEAFF. In DNA, the CDR3 is TGTGCCAGCAGCCTTCTCTTGTGGGACACTGAAGCTTTCTTT.